The 21 T cell receptor beta chains reported below all come from one sample, sequenced in a study of cytomegalovirus exposure and HLA in healthy donors. 13 Jbeta primers and 60 Vbeta primers were used for the PCR. Only in-frame clones appear in the TCRdb table, and some are missing; sequencing was by immunoSEQ multiplex PCR. The table has nearly 100,000 clones, around 9.6% seen once; the top ten hold 5% to 5.5%. The sequencing input was PBMCs. The origin of the receptors is a man aged 45 to 65 in good health and CMV-seropositive.

There are a few counts of this clone. The chain carries TRBV19 and TRBJ1-4; TRBD1 matches 9 bases. Germline V gene lookup returns CDR1 LNHDA and CDR2 SQIVND (reference sequence). The CDR3 length is 17 residues. J gave up 5 bases and V 6 bases, and 13 bases lay outside the gene matches. CDR3 sequence: CASSPLGRGQGNEKLFF. CDR3 bases: TGTGCCAGTAGCCCCCTGGGGCGTGGACAGGGGAATGAAAAACTGTTTTTT.

Only a few counts were recorded for this clone. The V and J genes are TRBV10-3 and TRBJ2-3; TRBD2 matches at 8 bases. This CDR3 is built from 13 residues. Germline CDR1 is ENHRY and CDR2 is SYGVKD. The trim removed 11 bases at V and 0 bases at J, leaving 4 bases unmatched. CDR3 DNA sequence: TGTGCCTTTGCTAGCGGGAGCACAGATACGCAGTATTTT. It specifies CAFASGSTDTQYF.

The chain joins TRBV11-1 to TRBJ1-4; D is unresolved. The CDR3 is 15 residues long. Germline V gives CDR1 SGHAT, CDR2 FQDESV (reference sequence). Trimming cost V 2 bases and J 4 bases, with 11 bases left between them. In DNA, the CDR3 is TGTGCCAGCAGCTTAAACTTTGGGCATAATGAAAAACTGTTTTTT. It encodes CASSLNFGHNEKLFF.

The genes are TRBV30 and TRBJ2-1; tentatively, D is TRBD1 (5 bases). V dropped 2 bases and J dropped 8 bases, with 13 bases sitting between them. Germline V gene data show CDR1 as GTSNPN and CDR2 as SVGIG (reference sequence). This CDR3 has 13 residues. The CDR3 loop is CAWSQGAGDEQFF. CDR3 nucleotide sequence: TGTGCCTGGAGTCAAGGGGCTGGGGATGAGCAGTTCTTC. The full variable domain, in which reference TRBV30 and TRBJ2-1 provide the parts outside the CDR3, is SQTIHQWPATLVQPVGSPLSLECTVEGTSNPNLYWYRQAAGRGLQLLFYSVGIGQISSEVPQNLSASRPQDRQFILSSKKLLLSDSGFYLCAWSQGAGDEQFFGPGTRLTVL.

This clone was seen a handful of times. The chain links TRBV28 to TRBJ1-2, with TRBD1 identical over 10 bases. Trimming took 7 bases from V and 7 from J; bases not matched to a gene: 12. The CDR3 is made up of 15 amino acids. The germline gives CDR1 MDHEN, CDR2 SYDVKM. This CDR3 is CASTATGGDSSGYTF. Written as DNA, the CDR3 is TGTGCCAGCACTGCGACAGGGGGCGATAGTAGTGGCTACACCTTC.

The chain employs TRBV19 and TRBJ2-1, with 7 bases aligning to TRBD2. Trimming cost V 6 bases and J 3 bases; bases outside gene matches: 14. The length of the CDR3 is 17 residues. Germline V CDR1 and CDR2: LNHDA, SQIVND (reference sequence). CDR3 residues: CASSNSKTSSLYNEQFF. The CDR3 DNA sequence: TGTGCCAGTAGCAACTCAAAGACTAGCAGCCTCTACAATGAGCAGTTCTTC.

The rearrangement uses TRBV2 and TRBJ2-7; perhaps TRBD2 as D (5 bases). The CDR3 sequence is 14 residues long. Germline V lookup: CDR1 SNHLY, CDR2 FYNNEI. V lost 1 base and J 2 bases, leaving 9 bases between the germline ends. The CDR3 bases are TGTGCCAGCAGTGAAGGAGTGGGAGCCTACGAGCAGTACTTC. As protein: CASSEGVGAYEQYF.

This clone appeared a few times. The chain couples TRBV28 to TRBJ1-2, with TRBD1 identical over 9 bases. The junction had 19 bases not matched to a gene; V was cut back by 7 bases and J by 4 bases. Germline V lookup: CDR1 MDHEN, CDR2 SYDVKM. The CDR3 has 18 amino acids. Written as DNA, the CDR3 is TGTGCCAGCACCTACAGCCGATGGGGACAGGGCCCCGGCTATGGCTACACCTTC. The encoded protein is CASTYSRWGQGPGYGYTF.

In its sample, this clone was seen once. V usage is TRBV28 and J usage is TRBJ1-4, with 8 bases fitting TRBD1. CDR1 is MDHEN and CDR2 is SYDVKM in the germline V gene. Losses at the gene ends were 4 bases for V and 7 bases for J; bases not matched to a gene: 8. CDR3 length: 15 residues. This CDR3 is CASSYGQGGAEKLFF. Here the CDR3 DNA reads TGTGCCAGCAGTTACGGACAGGGAGGGGCTGAAAAACTGTTTTTT.

The V call is TRBV2, the J call TRBJ1-5, with a tentative D call TRBD1 (6 bases). V lost 7 bases to trimming and J lost 2 bases, with 15 bases between them. The CDR3 consists of 15 residues. The germline gives CDR1 SNHLY, CDR2 FYNNEI. CDR3 residues: CASKGGREGNQPQHF. The CDR3, as DNA: TGTGCCAGCAAGGGGGGGAGGGAGGGCAATCAGCCCCAGCATTTT.

This chain joins TRBV6-5 and TRBJ2-5, with no clear D. Trimming removed 2 bases at V and 5 bases at J, with 12 bases between. From germline, CDR1 is MNHEY and CDR2 SVGAGI. The CDR3 runs to 14 residues. This CDR3 reads CASSYGRKSETQYF. CDR3 bases: TGTGCCAGCAGTTACGGTCGAAAGAGTGAGACCCAGTACTTC.

In its sample, this clone was seen a few times. The V call is TRBV7-9, the J call TRBJ1-2; tentatively, D is TRBD1 (5 bases). The CDR3 has 14 amino acids. Germline values: CDR1 SEHNR, CDR2 FQNEAQ (reference sequence). Trimming shortened V by 1 base and J by 8 bases, and 14 bases separated the two germline ends. This CDR3 reads CASSLVVQGGGYTF. CDR3 coding DNA: TGTGCCAGCAGCTTAGTCGTCCAGGGAGGCGGCTACACCTTC.

V is TRBV5-1 and J is TRBJ2-5, with TRBD1 as a possible D gene (6 bases). This CDR3 spans 14 amino acids. Germline V CDR1 and CDR2: SGHRS, YFSETQ. V lost 4 bases to trimming and J lost 4 bases, with 14 bases between them. CDR3 region: CASSGTAGAETQYF. CDR3 DNA: TGCGCCAGCAGCGGGACGGCAGGGGCAGAGACCCAGTACTTC.

The chain employs TRBV28 and TRBJ2-3; a possible D gene is TRBD1 (7 bases). V was trimmed by 6 bases and J by 4 bases, leaving 20 bases between them. Per the germline V gene, CDR1 is MDHEN and CDR2 is SYDVKM. CDR3 length: 16 residues. CDR3 sequence (DNA): TGTGCCAGCAGCCGAACTCCAGGGGGAGGTTCAGATACGCAGTATTTT. It codes for CASSRTPGGGSDTQYF.

This clone has a handful of counts. The rearrangement links TRBV13 to TRBJ2-7, with D possibly matching TRBD1 (5 bases). This CDR3 has 18 amino acids. Germline CDR1 reads PRHDT; CDR2 reads FYEKMQ (reference sequence). Trimming cost V 1 base and J 3 bases, with 22 bases left between them. CDR3 residues: CASSLAPPRRVSFYEQYF. In DNA form, the CDR3 reads TGTGCCAGCAGCTTAGCCCCTCCCCGCAGGGTAAGTTTCTACGAGCAGTACTTC. Looking up the rest from reference TRBV13 and TRBJ2-7 gives the full variable domain: AAGVIQSPRHLIKEKRETATLKCYPIPRHDTVYWYQQGPGQDPQFLISFYEKMQSDKGSIPDRFSAQQFSDYHSELNMSSLELGDSALYFCASSLAPPRRVSFYEQYFGPGTRLTVT.

This clone was detected only a few times. The chain is built from TRBV28 and TRBJ2-4; the match to TRBD1 covers 7 bases. The junction had 4 bases not matched to a gene; V was cut back by 2 bases and J by 6 bases. Germline V gene sequence: CDR1 MDHEN, CDR2 SYDVKM. This CDR3 comprises 14 residues. CDR3 sequence reads: CASSLDREGNIQYF. CDR3 nucleotide sequence: TGTGCCAGCAGTTTAGACAGGGAAGGAAACATTCAGTACTTC.

In the case of this clone: At one end, the junction sequence differs from germline, possibly due to a read error. V gene TRBV7-7 combines with J gene TRBJ2-2; TRBD2 matches at 13 bases. The length of the CDR3 is 17 residues. Germline V gives CDR1 SSHAT, CDR2 FNYEAQ (reference sequence). This CDR3 is CASSPGTSGANTGELFF. The CDR3 region has the DNA TGTGCTAGCAGCCCCGGGACTAGCGGGGCGAACACCGGGGAGCTGTTTTTT.

This clone was found many times. The chain combines TRBV19 with TRBJ1-2; TRBD1 matches 7 bases. CDR1 and CDR2 (germline): LNHDA, SQIVND (reference sequence). V was pared by 5 bases and J by 3 bases, with 12 bases of the junction left unmatched. The CDR3 is 16 residues long. Here the CDR3 DNA reads TGTGCCAGTAGTGCCCGACAGGGAGTTGGGGACTATGGCTACACCTTC. Its protein product is CASSARQGVGDYGYTF.

This clone has more than one count but fewer than ten. CDR3 protein: CASSVTQGAITGELFF. In DNA, the CDR3 is TGCGCCAGCAGCGTGACACAGGGGGCGATCACCGGGGAGCTGTTTTTT. The rearrangement links TRBV5-1 to TRBJ2-2; 9 nucleotides agree with TRBD1. The junction had 8 bases not matched to a gene; V was cut back by 4 bases and J by 4 bases. The CDR3 has 16 amino acids. Germline loops: CDR1 SGHRS, CDR2 YFSETQ.

This rearrangement joins TRBV10-3 to TRBJ1-5, with no clear D. Germline V lookup: CDR1 ENHRY, CDR2 SYGVKD. V was pared by 2 bases and J by 3 bases, with 11 bases between. CDR3 length: 15 amino acids. DNA of the CDR3: TGTGCCATCAGTGAGGGAGCAGCGTACAATCAGCCCCAGCATTTT. It translates to CAISEGAAYNQPQHF.

The rearrangement joins TRBV28 to TRBJ2-5; the D gene is possibly TRBD2 (5 bases). Trimming removed 8 bases at V and 2 bases at J, with 12 bases between. The CDR3 runs 13 residues. Germline CDR1 reads MDHEN; CDR2 reads SYDVKM. CDR3 region: CASWETTQETQYF. The CDR3, as DNA: TGTGCCAGCTGGGAGACTACACAAGAGACCCAGTACTTC.